This TCR beta chain was found in a study of blood T cell repertoires in COVID-19. As for the study in general: Some COVID-19 samples were acute and others convalescent; all came from the United States, Italy and Spain. Sources were T cells, B-cell-depleted T cells, or PBMCs; the material itself was cDNA or gDNA.

Seattle enrolled patients during active infection and tracked them longitudinally. Study processing details: Reference gene primer amplification gave estimated nucleated cell counts. Some clones are missing from TCRdb's copy, which holds only in-frame ones; the method was immunoSEQ multiplex PCR. V, J and clone size derive from that table, while D and trimming were established from the DNA sequence. The table records about 310,000 clones, around 90% of them present only once. Per germline, CDR1 SGHRS and CDR2 YFSETQ. Trimming pared 2 bases from V and 3 bases from J, leaving 8 bases between. CDR3 size: 13 residues. This clone was picked up a small number of times.

This rearrangement joins TRBV5-1 to TRBJ1-2; a possible D gene is TRBD1 (6 bases). Sequenced material: peripheral blood. This receptor was obtained from a woman aged 40-49 years with COVID-19, enrolled during active disease. CDR3 sequence reads: CASSFAGDYGYTF. CDR3 DNA sequence: TGCGCCAGCAGCTTCGCAGGGGACTATGGCTACACCTTC.